These 13 T cell receptor beta chains were all obtained from the same sample, sequenced in a study of cytomegalovirus exposure and HLA in healthy donors. Assay: immunoSEQ multiplex PCR; the TCRdb copy retains only in-frame clones and omits some. The sample includes 110,000 to 150,000 clones, 85% to 90% of them seen just once. Material: PBMCs. The source of these receptors is a woman aged 18-29 years in good health and CMV-seropositive.

The chain employs TRBV7-6 and TRBJ1-2; 12 bases agree with TRBD1. Germline CDR1 SGHVS, CDR2 FNYEAQ. The CDR3 extends over 16 amino acids. V was pared by 3 bases and J by 4 bases, with 6 bases of the junction left unmatched. Written as DNA, the CDR3 is TGTGCCAGCAGCTTTACCGGGACAGGGGGCATCTATGGCTACACCTTC. Protein sequence: CASSFTGTGGIYGYTF.

The chain combines TRBV27 with TRBJ2-7, with D tentatively TRBD1 (5 bases). This CDR3 has 17 amino acids. Germline CDR1 is MNHEY and CDR2 is SMNVEV (reference sequence). With 0 bases removed from V and 0 bases from J, the gap between germline ends came to 15 bases. CDR3 nucleotides: TGTGCCAGCAGTTTATCTTTCGGACACTCCAGCTCCTACGAGCAGTACTTC. Translation gives CASSLSFGHSSSYEQYF.

This clone was seen only once. V is TRBV5-1 and J is TRBJ1-6, with D perhaps matching TRBD1 (5 bases). CDR3 size: 16 residues. CDR1 and CDR2 (germline): SGHRS, YFSETQ. Trimming took 1 base from V and 10 from J, leaving 18 bases between them. For the CDR3, the DNA is TGCGCCAGCAGCTTGAAAAGTGGGGGGGACCCCTCACCCCTCCACTTT. Its translation: CASSLKSGGDPSPLHF.

This chain connects TRBV30 to TRBJ2-2, with D possibly being TRBD1 (6 bases). Germline assignment: CDR1 GTSNPN and CDR2 SVGIG (reference sequence). V was clipped by 3 bases and J by 4 bases, with 12 bases between them. The length of the CDR3 is 14 residues. The CDR3 reads CAWSSIRGTGELFF. The DNA for the CDR3 is TGTGCCTGGAGCTCAATCAGGGGCACCGGGGAGCTGTTTTTT.

This rearrangement joins TRBV7-8 to TRBJ2-7, with 11 bases fitting TRBD2. The trim removed 6 bases at V and 2 bases at J, leaving 6 bases unmatched. This CDR3 is 15 amino acids long. The germline gives CDR1 SGHVS, CDR2 FQNEAQ. CDR3 in amino acids: CASSLLAGATYEQYF. For the CDR3, the DNA is TGTGCCAGCAGTCTACTAGCGGGGGCAACCTACGAGCAGTACTTC.

The genes are TRBV30 and TRBJ2-5; 9 bases are shared with TRBD2. V dropped 0 bases and J dropped 3; count of bases not matched to a gene: 5. The CDR3 contains 15 residues. Germline CDR1 and CDR2: GTSNPN and SVGIG (reference sequence). The DNA for the CDR3 is TGTGCCTGGAGTGTTCGGCCTAGCGGGAAAGAGACCCAGTACTTC. The encoded protein is CAWSVRPSGKETQYF. The full variable domain, with the rest looked up from reference TRBV30 and TRBJ2-5, is SQTIHQWPATLVQPVGSPLSLECTVEGTSNPNLYWYRQAAGRGLQLLFYSVGIGQISSEVPQNLSASRPQDRQFILSSKKLLLSDSGFYLCAWSVRPSGKETQYFGPGTRLLVL.

The chain carries TRBV30 and TRBJ1-2; TRBD1 agrees at 9 bases. J was trimmed by 8 bases and V by 0 bases; bases with no gene match: 4. The CDR3 loop spans 13 amino acids. Germline-derived CDR1 and CDR2 are GTSNPN and SVGIG (reference sequence). The CDR3 sequence is CAWSVGTGRGYTF. DNA for the CDR3: TGTGCCTGGAGTGTGGGGACAGGGAGAGGCTACACCTTC.

The chain links TRBV20-1 to TRBJ2-3; D remains ambiguous. The CDR3 has 9 amino acids. Germline loops: CDR1 DFQATT, CDR2 SNEGSKA (reference sequence). Trimming shortened V by 6 bases and J by 11 bases, and 9 bases separated the two germline ends. The CDR3 is CSANSWQYF. The CDR3 DNA reads as TGCAGTGCCAATAGTTGGCAGTATTTT.

The rearrangement joins TRBV19 to TRBJ2-3; TRBD1 agrees at 8 bases. Germline V gives CDR1 LNHDA, CDR2 SQIVND (reference sequence). The CDR3 is 16 amino acids. The ends lost 5 bases at V and 5 bases at J; junction bases unmatched: 12. DNA for the CDR3: TGTGCCAGTAGTGCCATGATTCAGGGGGCAAAAGATACGCAGTATTTT. Translating gives CASSAMIQGAKDTQYF.

The chain links TRBV5-4 to TRBJ1-1; 9 bases align to TRBD1. CDR3 size: 17 residues. Germline CDR1 is SGHNT and CDR2 is YYREEE (reference sequence). Trimming at V came to 4 bases and at J to 5 bases, leaving 15 bases not matched to a gene. The CDR3 here is CASSAGGTGTFKTEAFF. In DNA, the CDR3 is TGTGCCAGCAGCGCCGGTGGGACAGGGACCTTCAAAACTGAAGCTTTCTTT.

Here the CDR3 DNA reads TGTGCCAGCAGTCCCGGGGGACAGGGAGGGACTGAAGCTTTCTTT. This sequence encodes CASSPGGQGGTEAFF. V and J are TRBV28 and TRBJ1-1; 9 bases line up with TRBD1. CDR1 is MDHEN and CDR2 is SYDVKM in the germline V gene. This CDR3 has 15 residues. V lost 5 bases to trimming and J lost 5 bases; unmatched junction nucleotides: 9.

With respect to this clone: The junction departs from germline at one end; a sequencing error may be responsible. The genes are TRBV2 and TRBJ1-5; 9 nucleotides align to TRBD1. The CDR3 length is 14 residues. Germline CDR1 is SNHLY and CDR2 is FYNNEI. In DNA, the CDR3 is TGTGCCAGCAGTGCCACAGGGGGCAAACAGCCCCAGCATTTT. Translation: CASSATGGKQPQHF. Variable domain in full (rest from reference TRBV2 and TRBJ1-5): EPEVTQTPSHQVTQMGQEVILRCVPISNHLYFYWYRQILGQKVEFLVSFYNNEISEKSEIFDDQFSVERPDGSNFTLKIRSTKLEDSAMYFCASSATGGKQPQHFGDGTRLSIL.

Only one count was recorded for this clone. Within the sample, other DNA sequences also encode this same CDR3. This chain links TRBV7-2 with TRBJ2-7, with unresolved D. Trimming shortened V by 5 bases and J by 2 bases, and 4 bases separated the two germline ends. The CDR3 extends over 11 amino acids. Looked up from germline, CDR1 is SGHTA and CDR2 is FQGNSA. This CDR3 is CASSPAYEQYF. As DNA, the CDR3 is TGTGCCAGCAGCCCCGCCTACGAGCAGTACTTC.